These 28 T cell receptor beta chains came from one sample sequenced in a study of blood T cell repertoires in COVID-19. Here immunoSEQ multiplex PCR was the method, and the copy in TCRdb shows in-frame clones only, minus some. The data contain a few hundred thousand clones, approximately 87% of them singletons. The specimen sequenced was peripheral blood. Receptor source: a woman in her twenties or thirties with COVID-19, enrolled during active disease.

V and J are TRBV6-5 and TRBJ2-3, with 7 bases matching TRBD1. This CDR3 has 15 amino acids. The germline V gene encodes CDR1 MNHEY and CDR2 SVGAGI. Trimming took 11 bases from V and 5 from J; bases not matched to a gene: 16. This CDR3 reads CAGSDRHSWVDTQYF. The CDR3 nucleotides are TGTGCCGGCTCGGACAGGCACTCCTGGGTAGATACGCAGTATTTT.

The chain has TRBV7-9 and TRBJ2-7, with 10 bases identical to TRBD1. V gave up 4 bases and J gave up 3 bases; unmatched junction bases: 6. In germline, CDR1 is SEHNR, CDR2 FQNEAQ (reference sequence). The CDR3 length is 15 residues. The CDR3 spells CASSSTGGFNYEQYF. DNA for the CDR3: TGTGCCAGCAGCTCGACAGGGGGCTTTAACTACGAGCAGTACTTC.

The J gene is TRBJ2-1, the V gene TRBV12-3 or TRBV12-4; no definite D call. The length of the CDR3 is 11 residues. V lost 0 bases, J lost 9 bases, and 3 bases lay in between. The CDR3 DNA sequence: TGTGCCAGCAGTTTAGCGAGTGAGCAGTTCTTC. This codes for CASSLASEQFF.

This clone has only one observation. The rearrangement uses TRBV19 and TRBJ1-1; D gene uncertain. Per the germline V gene, CDR1 is LNHDA and CDR2 is SQIVND (reference sequence). Trimming pared 3 bases from V and 1 base from J, leaving 6 bases between. The CDR3 sequence is 13 residues long. CDR3 sequence reads: CASSIEGNTEAFF. For the CDR3, the DNA is TGTGCCAGTAGTATTGAGGGGAACACTGAAGCTTTCTTT.

The chain couples TRBV29-1 to TRBJ2-3, with 11 bases aligning to TRBD2. Germline loops: CDR1 SQVTM, CDR2 ANQGSEA. The V gene end was trimmed by 7 bases and the J gene end by 5 bases; junction bases not matched to a gene: 8. The CDR3 runs to 14 residues. CDR3 protein: CSATLAGALDTQYF. The CDR3, as DNA: TGCAGCGCCACACTAGCGGGAGCATTAGATACGCAGTATTTT.

The chain has TRBV7-8 and TRBJ2-7; TRBD1 agrees at 9 bases. Germline trimming cut 6 bases from V and 1 base from J; bases unmatched to any gene: 10. This CDR3 comprises 16 residues. CDR1 and CDR2 from the germline V gene are SGHVS and FQNEAQ. CDR3 in amino acids: CASSFGDREVSYEQYF. The DNA of the CDR3 is TGTGCCAGCAGTTTCGGGGACAGGGAGGTTTCCTACGAGCAGTACTTC.

J is TRBJ2-3 and V is TRBV7-2, with D possibly TRBD2 on 5 matching bases. In germline, CDR1 is SGHTA, CDR2 FQGNSA. CDR3 length equals 14 residues. Deletions cut 4 bases from V and 0 bases from J, with 8 bases between. This CDR3 reads CASSYDYSTDTQYF. The CDR3 region has the DNA TGTGCCAGCAGCTATGACTATAGCACAGATACGCAGTATTTT. Complete variable domain (other parts from reference TRBV7-2 and TRBJ2-3): GAGVSQSPSNKVTEKGKDVELRCDPISGHTALYWYRQSLGQGLEFLIYFQGNSAPDKSGLPSDRFSAERTGGSVSTLTIQRTQQEDSAVYLCASSYDYSTDTQYFGPGTRLTVL.

Of note for this clone: The junction departs from the called germline gene at one end, perhaps through a read error. This CDR3 is CASSLLNSPSLVAF. CDR3 nucleotides: TGTGCCAGCAGTTTATTGAACAGCCCCTCCTTGGTAGCCTTC. The chain recombines TRBV27 with TRBJ1-2; D call uncertain. This CDR3 has 14 amino acids. Germline V gives CDR1 MNHEY, CDR2 SMNVEV (reference sequence).

The chain links TRBV20-1 to TRBJ1-6, with D perhaps matching TRBD1 (6 bases). Germline-derived CDR1 and CDR2 are DFQATT and SNEGSKA (reference sequence). The CDR3 runs to 16 residues. Trimming took off 3 bases at V and 11 bases at J, with 23 bases between the two ends. Here the CDR3 DNA reads TGCAGTGCTAGTGCTGGTTCCAGGGCAGGGGCAGCACCCCTCCACTTT. Translation gives CSASAGSRAGAAPLHF.

In regard to this clone: Mismatch with germline at one junction end may stem from a read error. This chain uses TRBV19 with TRBJ2-1; 9 nucleotides match TRBD2. Germline-derived CDR1 and CDR2 are LNHDA and SQIVND (reference sequence). The CDR3 covers 15 residues. DNA for the CDR3: TGTGCCAGTAGATCCACCGGGCGGGGGGGCCCTGAGGAAGTCTTC. Translating it yields CASRSTGRGGPEEVF.

The genes are TRBV5-1 and TRBJ2-2; possible D gene TRBD1, 6 bases. This CDR3 spans 14 amino acids. V lost 5 bases and J lost 3, with 11 bases in between. Germline V gene lookup returns CDR1 SGHRS and CDR2 YFSETQ. The CDR3 here is CASRQGRDTGELFF. DNA of the CDR3: TGCGCCAGCAGACAGGGAAGGGACACCGGGGAGCTGTTTTTT.

The chain has TRBV6-5 and TRBJ1-5; 7 bases are a match to TRBD1. Trimming cost V 9 bases and J 4 bases; bases outside gene matches: 9. From germline, CDR1 is MNHEY and CDR2 SVGAGI. CDR3 length: 14 residues. The CDR3 nucleotides read TGTGCCAGTAGCCCCGGGACAGAGAATCAGCCCCAGCATTTT. It yields the protein CASSPGTENQPQHF.

Note on this clone: This specimen includes other DNA sequences encoding the same CDR3. The rearrangement joins TRBV29-1 to TRBJ2-7, with D possibly matching TRBD1 (6 bases). The CDR3 is made up of 12 amino acids. Germline V CDR1 and CDR2: SQVTM, ANQGSEA. V lost 4 bases and J lost 3, with 10 bases in between. CDR3 nucleotide sequence: TGCAGCGTTGTTCAGGGGAGCTACGAGCAGTACTTC. Translating gives CSVVQGSYEQYF.

The CDR3: CASSQVDRGTDTQYF. CDR3 nucleotide sequence: TGCGCCAGCAGCCAAGTAGACAGGGGCACAGATACGCAGTATTTT. This chain connects TRBV4-1 to TRBJ2-3, with TRBD1 matching over 7 bases. The CDR3 consists of 15 residues. The J segment lost 1 base and the V segment lost 1 base, leaving 2 bases of the junction unmatched. CDR1 is MGHRA, CDR2 YSYEKL, per germline.

V gene TRBV9 combines with J gene TRBJ1-4; no clear D gene. With 3 bases removed from V and 8 bases from J, the gap between germline ends came to 17 bases. The CDR3 runs to 15 residues. The germline V gene has CDR1 SGDLS and CDR2 YYNGEE. The CDR3 reads CASSGGPELGEKLFF. Here the CDR3 DNA reads TGTGCCAGCAGCGGCGGGCCCGAGCTTGGGGAAAAACTGTTTTTT.

This clone is a singleton in its sample. J is TRBJ2-1 and V is TRBV29-1, with 10 bases fitting TRBD2. The CDR3 length is 14 residues. The V and J ends lost 2 bases and 3 bases, in that order; junction bases with no gene match: 1. Per the germline V gene, CDR1 is SQVTM and CDR2 is ANQGSEA. This CDR3 reads CSVERTSGYNEQFF. The CDR3 DNA is TGCAGCGTTGAACGGACTAGCGGCTACAATGAGCAGTTCTTC.

The chain employs TRBV19 and TRBJ1-2, with D tentatively TRBD1 (5 bases). Germline loops: CDR1 LNHDA, CDR2 SQIVND (reference sequence). The V end lost 4 bases, the J end lost 7 bases, and 13 bases lay between the germline ends. CDR3 length equals 13 residues. CDR3 loop: CASSTTRRGGYTF. For the CDR3, the DNA is TGTGCCAGTAGTACGACTAGGAGGGGTGGCTACACCTTC.

The chain joins TRBV15 to TRBJ1-4; TRBD1 matches at 7 bases. With V trimmed by 0 bases and J by 8 bases, 15 bases remained unmatched. CDR1 is LNHNV, CDR2 YYDKDF, per germline (reference sequence). The length of the CDR3 is 18 residues. The CDR3 region is CATSREFGGYRGDEKLFF. For the CDR3, the DNA is TGTGCCACCAGCAGAGAATTTGGAGGGTACAGGGGAGACGAAAAACTGTTTTTT.

Written as DNA, the CDR3 is TGTGCCAGCAGCTTGTGGGCAGGGGAATCCTACGAGCAGTACTTC. This sequence encodes CASSLWAGESYEQYF. The V and J genes are TRBV5-8 and TRBJ2-7; a possible D gene is TRBD1 (6 bases). From germline, CDR1 is SGHTS and CDR2 YDEGEE. The CDR3 is made up of 15 amino acids. Trimming pared 1 base from V and 1 base from J, leaving 12 bases between.

The genes are TRBV11-2 and TRBJ1-1; 7 positions match TRBD1. CDR3 length equals 13 residues. After removal of 3 bases from V and 6 bases from J, the junction contained 4 bases not matched to a gene. Germline V gene data show CDR1 as SGHAT and CDR2 as FQNNGV. CDR3 sequence: CASSLDRYAEAFF. The CDR3 DNA sequence: TGTGCCAGCAGCTTGGACAGGTATGCTGAAGCTTTCTTT.

This chain links TRBV2 with TRBJ2-5; 10 positions agree with TRBD2. The CDR3 consists of 15 residues. V shed 8 bases and J 5 bases; nucleotides not matched to a gene: 11. The germline CDR1 and CDR2 sequences are SNHLY and FYNNEI. The CDR3 DNA reads TGTGCCAGCGCAACTAGCGGGATAAGGGCTGAGACCCAGTACTTC. Residues: CASATSGIRAETQYF.

The J gene is TRBJ1-1, the V gene TRBV25-1; 9 nucleotides agree with TRBD1. Germline CDR1 is MGHDK and CDR2 is SYGVNS. The CDR3 has 13 amino acids. Germline trimming cut 9 bases from V and 0 bases from J; bases unmatched to any gene: 2. The chain's CDR3 is CASTGGLNTEAFF. CDR3 bases: TGTGCCAGTACAGGGGGCTTGAACACTGAAGCTTTCTTT.

This chain joins TRBV11-3 and TRBJ2-1; 9 nucleotides agree with TRBD1. The germline CDR1 and CDR2 sequences are SGHNT and YENEEA. The ends lost 5 bases at V and 5 bases at J; junction bases unmatched: 7. CDR3 size: 15 residues. CDR3 protein: CASSPGQGRHNEQFF. The CDR3 coding sequence is TGTGCCAGCAGCCCCGGACAGGGGAGGCACAATGAGCAGTTCTTC. Combining the CDR3 with reference TRBV11-3 and TRBJ2-1 gives the whole variable domain EAGVVQSPRYKIIEKKQPVAFWCNPISGHNTLYWYLQNLGQGPELLIRYENEEAVDDSQLPKDRFSAERLKGVDSTLKIQPAELGDSAVYLCASSPGQGRHNEQFFGPGTRLTVL.

The CDR3 reads CASSLFKGQGVEKLFF. As DNA, the CDR3 is TGTGCCAGCAGTTTATTTAAGGGACAGGGGGTAGAGAAACTGTTTTTT. V is TRBV27 and J is TRBJ1-4, with 11 bases lining up with TRBD1. Trimming at V came to 1 base and at J to 11 bases, leaving 9 bases not matched to a gene. Germline CDR1 reads MNHEY; CDR2 reads SMNVEV (reference sequence). This CDR3 contains 16 residues.

The genes are TRBV7-9 and TRBJ2-1; TRBD2 matches at 7 bases. This CDR3 has 16 amino acids. The trim removed 5 bases at V and 1 base at J, leaving 8 bases unmatched. Germline CDR1 and CDR2: SEHNR and FQNEAQ (reference sequence). The CDR3 reads CASSPGAGESYNEQFF. In DNA, the CDR3 is TGTGCCAGCAGCCCAGGTGCGGGAGAGTCCTACAATGAGCAGTTCTTC.

The chain couples TRBV18 to TRBJ1-5; D perhaps matches TRBD1 (6 bases). Germline loops: CDR1 KGHSH, CDR2 LQKENI. This CDR3 spans 13 amino acids. V dropped 6 bases and J dropped 5 bases, with 11 bases sitting between them. CDR3 in DNA: TGTGCCAGCTCGGGAGCAGGGGATCAGCCCCAGCATTTT. It is translated as CASSGAGDQPQHF.

The V call is TRBV3-1 (or the pseudogene TRBV3-2), the J call TRBJ1-1, with a tentative D call TRBD1 (6 bases). Germline lookup yields CDR1 LGHDT and CDR2 YNNKEL (reference sequence). The CDR3 has 12 residues. With 4 bases removed from V and 13 bases from J, the gap between germline ends came to 16 bases. CDR3 DNA: TGTGCCAGCAGCCCCAGGGGAGGGGAGGGTTTCTTT. Translated, it gives CASSPRGGEGFF.

This clone was detected only a few times. The CDR3 loop reads CAGGPWAGNNGYTF. DNA of the CDR3: TGTGCCGGTGGGCCTTGGGCGGGGAACAATGGCTACACCTTC. This chain joins TRBV7-9 and TRBJ1-2; the D is unclear. Trimming removed 11 bases at V and 6 bases at J, with 22 bases between. This CDR3 has 14 residues. Germline V CDR1 and CDR2: SEHNR, FQNEAQ (reference sequence). Supplemented by reference TRBV7-9 and TRBJ1-2, the full variable domain reads DTGVSQNPRHKITKRGQNVTFRCDPISEHNRLYWYRQTLGQGPEFLTYFQNEAQLEKSRLLSDRFSAERPKGSFSTLEIQRTEQGDSAMYLCAGGPWAGNNGYTFGSGTRLTVV.